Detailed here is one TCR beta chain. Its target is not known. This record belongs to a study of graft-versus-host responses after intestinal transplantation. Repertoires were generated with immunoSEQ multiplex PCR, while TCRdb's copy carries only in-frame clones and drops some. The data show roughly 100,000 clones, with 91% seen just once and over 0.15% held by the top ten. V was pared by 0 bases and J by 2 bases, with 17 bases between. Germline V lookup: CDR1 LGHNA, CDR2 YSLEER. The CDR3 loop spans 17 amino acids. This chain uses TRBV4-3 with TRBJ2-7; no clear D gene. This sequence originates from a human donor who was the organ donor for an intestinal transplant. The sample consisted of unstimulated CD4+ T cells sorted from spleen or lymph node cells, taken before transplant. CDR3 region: CASSQDRSSNFPYEQYF. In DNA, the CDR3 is TGCGCCAGCAGCCAAGATAGGAGTAGTAACTTTCCCTACGAGCAGTACTTC.